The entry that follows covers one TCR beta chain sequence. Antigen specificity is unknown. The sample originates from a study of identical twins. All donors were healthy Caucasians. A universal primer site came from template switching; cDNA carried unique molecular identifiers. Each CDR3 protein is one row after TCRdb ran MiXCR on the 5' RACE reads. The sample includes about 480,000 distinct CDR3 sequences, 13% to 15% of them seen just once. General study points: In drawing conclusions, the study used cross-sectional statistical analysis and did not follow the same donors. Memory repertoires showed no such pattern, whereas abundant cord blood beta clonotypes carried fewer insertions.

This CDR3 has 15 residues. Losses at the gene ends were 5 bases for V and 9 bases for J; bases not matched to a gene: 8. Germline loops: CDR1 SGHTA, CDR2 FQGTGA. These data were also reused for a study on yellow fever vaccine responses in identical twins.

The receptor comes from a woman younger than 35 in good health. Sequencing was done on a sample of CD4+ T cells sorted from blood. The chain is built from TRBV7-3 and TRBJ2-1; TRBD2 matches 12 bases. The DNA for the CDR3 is TGTGCCAGCAGCACCGGGACTAGCGGGCACGGTGAGCAGTTCTTC. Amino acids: CASSTGTSGHGEQFF.